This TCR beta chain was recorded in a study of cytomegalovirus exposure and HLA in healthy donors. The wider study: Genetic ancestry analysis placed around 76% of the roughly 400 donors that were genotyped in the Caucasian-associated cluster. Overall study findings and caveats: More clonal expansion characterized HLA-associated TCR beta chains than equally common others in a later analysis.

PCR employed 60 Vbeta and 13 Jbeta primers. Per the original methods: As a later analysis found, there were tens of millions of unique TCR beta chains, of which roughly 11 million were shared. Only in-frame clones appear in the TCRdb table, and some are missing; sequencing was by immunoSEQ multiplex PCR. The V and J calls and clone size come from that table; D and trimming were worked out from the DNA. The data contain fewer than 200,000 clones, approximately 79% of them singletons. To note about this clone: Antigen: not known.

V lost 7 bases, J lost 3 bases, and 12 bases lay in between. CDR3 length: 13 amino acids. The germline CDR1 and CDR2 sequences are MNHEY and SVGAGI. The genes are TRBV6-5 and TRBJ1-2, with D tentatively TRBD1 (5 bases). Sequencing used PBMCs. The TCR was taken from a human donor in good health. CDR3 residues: CASTSTAYYGYTF. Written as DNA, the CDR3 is TGTGCCAGCACTTCGACAGCGTACTATGGCTACACCTTC.